The text below deals with one T cell receptor beta chain. Its specificity is not known. This CDR3 comprises 14 residues. Germline CDR1 is SNHLY and CDR2 is FYNNEI. Between the trimmed V and J ends, which lost 8 bases and 1 base, there was a span of 14 bases. This record belongs to a study of T cell responses to AZD1222 COVID-19 vaccine. Notes on the study in general: The study found Spike-specific TCR breadth and depth rose after two AZD1222 doses.

Clones were sequenced by immunoSEQ multiplex PCR, and TCRdb holds only the in-frame ones, with some missing. The sample holds 180,000 or so clones, 90% to 95% seen once. The sample consisted of peripheral blood, taken 28 days after the second AZD1222 dose. The chain joins TRBV2 to TRBJ1-1; possible D gene TRBD1, 6 bases. The TCR originated in an adult who received the AZD1222 COVID-19 vaccine. CDR3 region: CASGQQGANTEAFF. The CDR3 nucleotides are TGTGCCAGCGGACAACAGGGAGCGAACACTGAAGCTTTCTTT.